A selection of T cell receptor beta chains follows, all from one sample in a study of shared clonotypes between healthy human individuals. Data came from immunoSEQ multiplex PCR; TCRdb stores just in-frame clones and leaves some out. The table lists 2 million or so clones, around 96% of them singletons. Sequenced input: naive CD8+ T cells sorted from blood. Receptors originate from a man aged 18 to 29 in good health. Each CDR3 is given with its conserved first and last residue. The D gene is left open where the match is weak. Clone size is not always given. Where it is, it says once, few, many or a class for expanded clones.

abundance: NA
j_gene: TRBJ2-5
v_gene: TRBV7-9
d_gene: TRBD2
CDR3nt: TGTGCCAGCAGCCCCGCGACTAGCGGGGGACAAGAGACCCAGTACTTC
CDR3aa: CASSPATSGGQETQYF

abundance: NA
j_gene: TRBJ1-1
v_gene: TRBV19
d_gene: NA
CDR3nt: TGTGCCAGTTCCGAATCGTGGGGCACTGAAGCTTTCTTT
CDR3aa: CASSESWGTEAFF

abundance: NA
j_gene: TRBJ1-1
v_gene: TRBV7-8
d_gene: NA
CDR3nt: TGTGCCAGCAGCTTGCAGGACTTCCTGAACACTGAAGCTTTCTTT
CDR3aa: CASSLQDFLNTEAFF

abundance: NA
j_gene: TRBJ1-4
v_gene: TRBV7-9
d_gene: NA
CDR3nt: TGTGCCAGCGGGGATGAAAAACTGTTTTTT
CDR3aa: CASGDEKLFF

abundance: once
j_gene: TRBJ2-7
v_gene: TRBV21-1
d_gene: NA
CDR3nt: TGTGCCAGCAGCTCCCGAGGCCCCCAGGAGCGGGTTTACGAGCAGTACTTC
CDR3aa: CASSSRGPQERVYEQYF

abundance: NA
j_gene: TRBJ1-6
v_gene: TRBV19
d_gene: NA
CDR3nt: TGTGCCAGTAGTATATTTTCGGCAGAGAGTGGGCCCCTCCACTTT
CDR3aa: CASSIFSAESGPLHF

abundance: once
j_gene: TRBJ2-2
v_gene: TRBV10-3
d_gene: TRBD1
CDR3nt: TGTGCCATCACCAGGACAGGGAGAATCACCGGGGAGCTGTTTTTT
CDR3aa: CAITRTGRITGELFF

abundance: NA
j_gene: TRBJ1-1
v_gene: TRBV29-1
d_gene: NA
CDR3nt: TGCAGCGTTGGCCATACAGGGATAGAAGCTTTCTTT
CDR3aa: CSVGHTGIEAFF

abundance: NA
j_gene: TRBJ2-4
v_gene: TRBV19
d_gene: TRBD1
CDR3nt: TGTGCCAGTACGCCCCCGGGACAGGGGGAAAACATTCAGTACTTC
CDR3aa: CASTPPGQGENIQYF

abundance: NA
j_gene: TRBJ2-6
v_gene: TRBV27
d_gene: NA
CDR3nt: TGTGCCAGCAGTTCCTCTGGGGCCAACGTCCTGACTTTC
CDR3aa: CASSSSGANVLTF

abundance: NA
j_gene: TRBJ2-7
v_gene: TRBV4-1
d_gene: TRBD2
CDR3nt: TGCGCCAGCAGCCAAGGACTAGCGGGAGGGGGTATCTCCTACGAGCAGTACTTC
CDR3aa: CASSQGLAGGGISYEQYF

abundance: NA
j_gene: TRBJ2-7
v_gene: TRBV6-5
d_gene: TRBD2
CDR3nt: TGTGCCAGCAGTTACTCAGCTAGCGGGTCTGTTGACGAGCAGTACTTC
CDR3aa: CASSYSASGSVDEQYF

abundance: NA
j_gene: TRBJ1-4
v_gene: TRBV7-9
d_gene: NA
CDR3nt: TGTGCCAGCAGCTTAGATTTTGCAGAACCCAATGAAAAACTGTTTTTT
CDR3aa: CASSLDFAEPNEKLFF

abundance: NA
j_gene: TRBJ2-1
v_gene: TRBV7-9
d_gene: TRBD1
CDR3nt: TGTGCCAGCGGGATCCCGGGACAGGGGAACAATGAGCAGTTCTTC
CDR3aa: CASGIPGQGNNEQFF

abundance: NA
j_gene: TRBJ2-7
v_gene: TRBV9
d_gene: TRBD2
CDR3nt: TGTGCCAGCAGCGTAGACGGACTAGCGGGTTACGAGCAGTACTTC
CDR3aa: CASSVDGLAGYEQYF

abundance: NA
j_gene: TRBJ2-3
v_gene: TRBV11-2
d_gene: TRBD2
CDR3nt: TGTGCCAGCAGCTTAGATCCAGGTAGCGGGGCGGTTGAGACAGATACGCAGTATTTT
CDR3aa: CASSLDPGSGAVETDTQYF

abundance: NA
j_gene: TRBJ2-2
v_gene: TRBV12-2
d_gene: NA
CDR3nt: TGTGCAAGTCGCCCAAAGGGACTAGCGGGGGAGGAACCGAACACCGGGGAGCTGTTTTTT
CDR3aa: CASRPKGLAGEEPNTGELFF

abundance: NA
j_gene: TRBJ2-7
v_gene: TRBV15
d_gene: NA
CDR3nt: TGTGCCACCAGCAGAGGGGTTGGCCTCTCAAATTCGGACGAGCAGTACTTC
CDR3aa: CATSRGVGLSNSDEQYF

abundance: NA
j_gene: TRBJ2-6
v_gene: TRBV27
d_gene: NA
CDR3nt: TGTGCCAGCAGTTTAATTGCGTCTGGGGCCAACGTCCTGACTTTC
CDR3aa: CASSLIASGANVLTF

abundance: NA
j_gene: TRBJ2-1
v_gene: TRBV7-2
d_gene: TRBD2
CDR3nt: TGTGCCAGCAGCCCGACTAGCGAGTTCTTC
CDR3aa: CASSPTSEFF

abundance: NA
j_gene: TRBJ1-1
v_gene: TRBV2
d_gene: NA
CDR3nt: TGTGCCAGCGGGGGGGAGAACACTGAAGCTTTCTTT
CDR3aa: CASGGENTEAFF

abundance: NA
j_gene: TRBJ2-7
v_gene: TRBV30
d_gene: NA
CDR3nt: TGTGCCTGGTACCAGGGGGGCTACGAGCAGTACTTC
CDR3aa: CAWYQGGYEQYF

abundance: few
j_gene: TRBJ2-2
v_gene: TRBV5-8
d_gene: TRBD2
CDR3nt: TGTGCCAGCAGCCCCGGACTAGCGGGTTTCACCGGGGAGCTGTTTTTT
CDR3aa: CASSPGLAGFTGELFF